This TCR beta chain was sequenced during a study of blood T cell repertoires in COVID-19. In the study overall: Acute and convalescent COVID-19 samples came from the United States, Italy and Spain. PBMCs, B-cell-depleted T cells, or T cells were the source of the cDNA or gDNA that made up the material.

In the authors' methods: It was from reference gene primer amplification that nucleated cell counts were estimated. Produced via immunoSEQ multiplex PCR; TCRdb's table is partial and in-frame only. The V and J calls and the clone size are those of that table, but D and trimming were determined from the DNA. The repertoire holds 100,000 or so clones, with around 85% as singletons. From germline, CDR1 is SNHLY and CDR2 FYNNEI. V lost 3 bases and J 3 bases, leaving 11 bases between the germline ends. The CDR3 is made up of 14 amino acids. The chain carries TRBV2 and TRBJ1-1; TRBD1 might be the D (6 bases). The source material was peripheral blood. This TCR derives from a woman in her seventies with active or convalescent COVID-19. The CDR3 here is CASSDRGRDTEAFF. In nucleotides, the CDR3 is TGTGCCAGCAGTGACAGGGGACGGGACACTGAAGCTTTCTTT.